These T cell receptor beta chains were read from a single sample in a study of T cells in Graves' hyperthyroidism and ophthalmopathy. A single record per CDR3 protein comes from TCRdb applying MiXCR to the multiplex PCR reads. The data contain about 840,000 distinct CDR3 sequences, roughly 37% of them singletons. The sequencing sample was made of blood. The source of these receptors is a man aged 18 to 30 with Graves' hyperthyroidism. Both conserved end residues are part of each CDR3. D genes are given only for firm matches. Size is omitted from some rows. Given values are once, few, many or a class for expanded clones.

v_gene	j_gene	d_gene	abundance	CDR3aa	CDR3nt
TRBV15	TRBJ1-5	-	once	CATSRVAGANNEQF	TGTGCCACCAGCAGAGTGGCGGGAGCAAACAATGAGCAGTTT
TRBV7-2	TRBJ2-5	-	-	CASSSPGVFIETQYF	TGTGCCAGCAGCTCCCCGGGGGTGTTCATAGAGACCCAGTACTTC
TRBV29-1	TRBJ2-5	TRBD2	-	CSARGSPGGRETQYF	TGCAGTGCTAGAGGATCCCCGGGAGGACGAGAGACCCAGTACTTC
TRBV20-1	TRBJ1-1	-	many	CRASPGLYTEAFF	TGCAGGGCCTCCCCGGGCCTATACACTGAAGCTTTCTTT
TRBV20-1	TRBJ2-7	-	many	CSASSTDAYEQYF	TGCAGTGCTAGTTCGACAGACGCCTACGAGCAGTACTTC
TRBV11-2	TRBJ2-2	-	-	CASAPANAGGELFF	TGTGCCAGCGCCCCCGCGAATGCTGGCGGGGAGCTGTTTTTT
TRBV4-1	TRBJ2-7	-	few	CASSQSGPVSYEQYF	TGCGCCAGCAGCCAGTCGGGACCGGTCTCCTACGAGCAGTACTTC
TRBV12-3/TRBV12-4	TRBJ2-7	TRBD2	few	CASSPPGLAILEQYF	TGTGCCAGCAGTCCTCCGGGACTAGCAATCCTCGAGCAGTACTTC
TRBV4-2	TRBJ1-3	-	-	CASSQAGRGGYKAGNTIYF	TGTGCCAGCAGCCAAGCGGGCAGGGGAGGCTACAAGGCTGGAAACACCATATATTTT
TRBV7-8	TRBJ2-5	-	many	CASSPREGETQYF	TGTGCCAGCAGCCCCCGAGAGGGGGAGACCCAGTACTTC
TRBV7-9	TRBJ1-5	-	-	CASSFEDEPQHF	TGTGCCAGCAGCTTTGAAGATGAGCCCCAGCATTTT
TRBV7-8	TRBJ2-2	TRBD2	many	CASSSLAGYTGELFF	TGTGCCAGCAGCTCCCTAGCGGGCTACACCGGGGAGCTGTTTTTT
TRBV9	TRBJ2-2	-	-	CASSQDGKNTGELFF	TGTGCCAGCAGTCAGGACGGAAAGAACACCGGGGAGCTGTTTTTT
TRBV29-1	TRBJ2-2	-	many	CSVEQGYTGELFF	TGCAGCGTTGAACAGGGATACACCGGGGAGCTGTTTTTT
TRBV6-6	TRBJ1-5	-	few	CASSPISRNQPQHF	TGTGCCAGCAGTCCCATATCGCGCAATCAGCCCCAGCATTTT
TRBV19	TRBJ2-6	-	once	CASSNKDWRDGRSGANVLTF	TGTGCCAGTAGTAATAAGGACTGGCGGGATGGGAGATCTGGGGCCAACGTCCTGACTTTC
TRBV7-3	TRBJ1-3	-	once	CASSLIGGGMNTIYF	TGTGCCAGCAGCTTAATTGGAGGAGGGATGAACACCATATATTTT
TRBV4-2	TRBJ1-2	-	-	CASSQDAYQEGGYTF	TGTGCCAGCAGCCAAGATGCATACCAAGAGGGCGGCTACACCTTC
TRBV10-3	TRBJ1-1	TRBD1	many	CAITSGTGLTEAFF	TGTGCCATCACATCTGGGACAGGGTTAACAGAAGCTTTCTTT
TRBV10-3	TRBJ1-4	-	few	CAISEKLFF	TGTGCCATCAGTGAAAAACTGTTTTTT
TRBV29-1	TRBJ1-2	-	many	CSVEQVANYGYTF	TGCAGCGTCGAACAGGTAGCTAACTATGGCTACACCTTC
TRBV2	TRBJ2-5	-	many	CASSPTPSGRDF	TGTGCCAGCAGTCCTACCCCCAGCGGGCGAGACTTC
TRBV7-8	TRBJ2-2	-	many	CASSLTSHANTGELFF	TGTGCCAGCAGCTTAACTAGTCACGCGAACACCGGGGAGCTGTTTTTT
TRBV19	TRBJ1-5	TRBD1	-	CASSIERGLTAQHF	TGTGCCAGTAGTATAGAGAGGGGGCTAACGGCCCAGCATTTT
TRBV7-2	TRBJ2-2	-	-	CASSWGYTTGELFF	TGTGCCAGCAGTTGGGGCTATACCACCGGGGAGCTGTTTTTT
TRBV4-2	TRBJ1-1	-	-	CASSQGKGTEAFF	TGTGCCAGCAGCCAAGGCAAGGGGACTGAAGCTTTCTTT
TRBV12-3/TRBV12-4	TRBJ2-7	TRBD1	few	CASRRQGRSYEQYF	TGTGCCAGCAGAAGACAGGGGAGGTCCTACGAGCAGTACTTC
TRBV29-1	TRBJ1-2	-	-	CSVESSGGGYTF	TGCAGCGTTGAAAGTAGCGGGGGAGGCTACACCTTC